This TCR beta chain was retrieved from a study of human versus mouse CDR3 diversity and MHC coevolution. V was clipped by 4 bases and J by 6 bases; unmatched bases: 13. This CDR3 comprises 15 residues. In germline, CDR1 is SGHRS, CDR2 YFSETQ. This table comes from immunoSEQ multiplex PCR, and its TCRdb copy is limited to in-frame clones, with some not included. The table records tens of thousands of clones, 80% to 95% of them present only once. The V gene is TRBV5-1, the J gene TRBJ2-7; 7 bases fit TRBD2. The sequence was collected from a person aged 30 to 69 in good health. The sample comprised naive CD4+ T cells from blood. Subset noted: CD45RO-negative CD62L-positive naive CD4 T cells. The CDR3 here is CASSPTGPGLGEQYF. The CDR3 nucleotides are TGCGCCAGCAGCCCCACCGGGCCTGGACTAGGCGAGCAGTACTTC.